These 4 T cell receptor beta chains share one sample of origin, sequenced in a study of cytomegalovirus exposure and HLA in healthy donors (dated by TCRdb to 2016 to 2017). The library was made by the immunoSEQ multiplex PCR assay. For the multiplex PCR, a mixture combining 60 forward primers for TCR Vbeta segments and 13 reverse primers for TCR Jbeta segments was used. Imported from immuneACCESS, the table was reduced by TCRdb to in-frame sequences with V and J called. These copies leave out some clones; in studies compared against another copy, an unresolved V gene accounts for under half, and the cause of the remainder is not known. This sample has approximately 150,000 clones in its table, and approximately 80% of those were observed once. The ten largest clones capture 1.5% to 2% of the sample. The source material was PBMCs. The receptors originated from a woman in her forties in good health and CMV-seronegative.

CDR3: CASSLRGSTGNTIYF. The CDR3 DNA reads TGTGCCAGCAGCTTAAGGGGGTCGACTGGAAACACCATATATTTT. The chain links TRBV7-9 to TRBJ1-3; the D gene is possibly TRBD1 (6 bases). Per germline, CDR1 SEHNR and CDR2 FQNEAQ (reference sequence). The CDR3 length is 15 residues. The V end lost 2 bases, the J end lost 2 bases, and 10 bases lay between the germline ends. The variable domain in full, completed from reference TRBV7-9 and TRBJ1-3, reads DTGVSQNPRHKITKRGQNVTFRCDPISEHNRLYWYRQTLGQGPEFLTYFQNEAQLEKSRLLSDRFSAERPKGSFSTLEIQRTEQGDSAMYLCASSLRGSTGNTIYFGEGSWLTVV.

V usage is TRBV5-1 and J usage is TRBJ2-1, with a tentative D call TRBD2 (5 bases). Trimming took 5 bases from V and 5 from J, leaving 17 bases between them. The CDR3 is 15 residues long. Germline CDR1 reads SGHRS; CDR2 reads YFSETQ. CDR3: CASSLLVLANNEQFF. In DNA form, the CDR3 reads TGCGCCAGCAGTCTGTTGGTGCTAGCAAACAATGAGCAGTTCTTC.

The chain combines TRBV5-6 with TRBJ1-1; D uncertain. This CDR3 has 14 amino acids. Germline CDR1 reads SGHDT; CDR2 reads YYEEEE. The V and J ends lost 6 bases and 1 base respectively, with 13 bases between them. This CDR3 reads CASTITTGNTEAFF. The DNA of the CDR3 is TGTGCCAGCACGATAACTACGGGGAACACTGAAGCTTTCTTT.

The V gene is TRBV21-1, the J gene TRBJ2-1; the table names TRBD1, a call not compared with the DNA. TRBV21-1 is deemed a pseudogene. CDR3 length equals 18 residues. CDR3 sequence (DNA): TGTGCCAGCAGCAGAGGTTACCGGGTGGACAGGGGATACAATGAGCAGTTCTTC. Its protein is CASSRGYRVDRGYNEQFF.